Each of the 15 T cell receptor beta chains below was sequenced from the same sample in a study of cytomegalovirus exposure and HLA in healthy donors. Researchers ran the PCR with 60 Vbeta and 13 Jbeta primers. The repertoire was sequenced with immunoSEQ multiplex PCR; TCRdb's copy has only in-frame clones and lacks some. The sample shows 200,000 or so clones, approximately 80% of them seen only once. Sequenced input: PBMCs. The receptors here all came from a male donor in good health and CMV-seronegative.

The DNA for the CDR3 is TGTGCCTGGAGTGTAGGGGGATACACAGATACGCAGTATTTT. The encoded protein is CAWSVGGYTDTQYF. The chain combines TRBV30 with TRBJ2-3, with D possibly TRBD1 on 6 matching bases. The CDR3 totals 14 residues. V lost 0 bases and J 2 bases, leaving 9 bases between the germline ends. Per germline, CDR1 GTSNPN and CDR2 SVGIG (reference sequence).

The chain combines TRBV15 with TRBJ1-2; D not certain. The germline gives CDR1 LNHNV, CDR2 YYDKDF (reference sequence). This CDR3 region has 13 residues. V lost 0 bases and J 4 bases, leaving 6 bases between the germline ends. The CDR3 DNA follows: TGTGCCACCAGCAGAGAGGGAGCCTATGGCTACACCTTC. Amino acid sequence: CATSREGAYGYTF.

This clone appeared a few times. The chain links TRBV5-6 to TRBJ1-2; 8 nucleotides match TRBD1. V shed 3 bases and J 2 bases; nucleotides not matched to a gene: 3. Germline V gene data show CDR1 as SGHDT and CDR2 as YYEEEE. The length of the CDR3 is 14 residues. The CDR3 protein is CASSWGQENYGYTF. The CDR3 DNA sequence: TGTGCCAGCAGCTGGGGACAGGAGAACTATGGCTACACCTTC.

The chain has TRBV28 and TRBJ1-2; perhaps TRBD1 as D (5 bases). The CDR3 consists of 12 residues. Trimming left V 6 bases short and J 3 bases short, with 8 bases between. Germline CDR1 and CDR2: MDHEN and SYDVKM. This CDR3 reads CASSRQYYGYTF. CDR3 in DNA: TGTGCCAGCAGCCGACAGTACTATGGCTACACCTTC.

CDR3 coding DNA: TGTGCCAGCAGCTTGGGACTAGCGGGCTCTCTCCCCGATTACGAGCAGTACTTC. Translation gives CASSLGLAGSLPDYEQYF. This chain uses TRBV5-4 with TRBJ2-7; 10 nucleotides agree with TRBD2. Germline V CDR1 and CDR2: SGHNT, YYREEE (reference sequence). The CDR3 runs 18 residues. Trimming at V came to 0 bases and at J to 4 bases, leaving 13 bases not matched to a gene.

The rearrangement joins TRBV2 to TRBJ1-1; D possibly corresponds to TRBD1 (6 bases). Trimming shortened V by 6 bases and J by 5 bases, and 13 bases separated the two germline ends. Looked up from germline, CDR1 is SNHLY and CDR2 is FYNNEI. The CDR3 loop spans 13 amino acids. The CDR3 here is CASRQEGGTEAFF. The CDR3 DNA is TGTGCCAGCAGACAGGAGGGGGGGACTGAAGCTTTCTTT.

V and J are TRBV7-3 and TRBJ2-1, with 15 bases lining up with TRBD2. The V and J ends lost 3 bases and 6 bases, in that order; junction bases with no gene match: 12. The germline gives CDR1 SGHTA, CDR2 FQGTGA. This CDR3 is built from 19 residues. DNA of the CDR3: TGTGCCAGCAGCTTGGATCCGGGACTAGCGGGAGGTTATTTCAATGAGCAGTTCTTC. This encodes CASSLDPGLAGGYFNEQFF.

The chain couples TRBV2 to TRBJ2-7; 14 bases align to TRBD2. With 7 bases clipped from V and 3 bases from J, the junction kept 8 bases outside the gene matches. Germline V gene sequence: CDR1 SNHLY, CDR2 FYNNEI. The CDR3 length is 16 residues. The CDR3 nucleotides are TGTGCCAGCACCCCCCAGGGGACTAGCGGGAGCTACGAGCAGTACTTC. Protein: CASTPQGTSGSYEQYF. Full variable domain (outside the CDR3, taken from reference TRBV2 and TRBJ2-7): EPEVTQTPSHQVTQMGQEVILRCVPISNHLYFYWYRQILGQKVEFLVSFYNNEISEKSEIFDDQFSVERPDGSNFTLKIRSTKLEDSAMYFCASTPQGTSGSYEQYFGPGTRLTVT.

The chain carries TRBV15 and TRBJ1-1; perhaps TRBD1 as D (5 bases). Trimming cost V 0 bases and J 1 base, with 12 bases left between them. Germline assignment: CDR1 LNHNV and CDR2 YYDKDF (reference sequence). The CDR3 loop spans 16 amino acids. This CDR3 reads CATSRDWGGANTEAFF. CDR3 in DNA: TGTGCCACCAGCAGAGATTGGGGGGGTGCGAACACTGAAGCTTTCTTT.

The gene calls are TRBV19 and TRBJ2-1; 7 positions agree with TRBD2. This CDR3 has 15 residues. V shed 6 bases, J shed 0 bases, and the junction held 5 bases outside the gene matches. Germline CDR1 and CDR2: LNHDA and SQIVND (reference sequence). The CDR3 here is CASRAGPSSYNEQFF. The CDR3 DNA follows: TGTGCCAGTAGAGCGGGACCCAGCTCCTACAATGAGCAGTTCTTC.

V is TRBV15 and J is TRBJ2-7, with 7 bases matching TRBD1. V was clipped by 6 bases and J by 3 bases; unmatched bases: 8. CDR1 is LNHNV and CDR2 is YYDKDF in the germline V gene (reference sequence). This CDR3 is 14 amino acids long. The DNA for the CDR3 is TGTGCCACCAGTGGGGCAGGGGGAAACTACGAGCAGTACTTC. This sequence encodes CATSGAGGNYEQYF.

The sample holds a few counts of this clone. This chain links TRBV19 with TRBJ1-4; TRBD1 is a possible D gene (6 bases). In germline, CDR1 is LNHDA, CDR2 SQIVND (reference sequence). V lost 3 bases and J 4 bases, leaving 9 bases between the germline ends. This CDR3 is 14 amino acids long. CDR3 nucleotide sequence: TGTGCCAGTAGTATCCAGGGGAATAATGAAAAACTGTTTTTT. It codes for CASSIQGNNEKLFF.

This chain connects TRBV4-1 to TRBJ2-3; possible D gene TRBD1, 5 bases. Deletions cut 2 bases from V and 0 bases from J, with 12 bases between. The germline V gene has CDR1 MGHRA and CDR2 YSYEKL. The CDR3 has 16 residues. Here the CDR3 reads CASSQPRQSSTDTQYF. CDR3 sequence (DNA): TGCGCCAGCAGCCAACCTAGACAGTCTAGCACAGATACGCAGTATTTT.

V gene TRBV27 combines with J gene TRBJ2-7; 8 positions agree with TRBD2. Trimming cost V 6 bases and J 6 bases; bases outside gene matches: 7. Germline V gene sequence: CDR1 MNHEY, CDR2 SMNVEV (reference sequence). The CDR3 has 13 residues. CDR3 sequence: CASSSSGRPEQYF. Written as DNA, the CDR3 is TGTGCCAGCAGCTCCAGCGGGAGACCCGAGCAGTACTTC.

The chain uses TRBV18 and TRBJ1-5, with TRBD1 identical over 8 bases. The CDR3 loop spans 15 amino acids. The J segment lost 5 bases and the V segment lost 4 bases, leaving 7 bases of the junction unmatched. Germline V gene sequence: CDR1 KGHSH, CDR2 LQKENI. CDR3 loop: CASSLDRGLDQPQHF. In DNA form, the CDR3 reads TGTGCCAGCTCACTAGACAGGGGCCTCGATCAGCCCCAGCATTTT.